One sample yielded the 27 T cell receptor beta chains listed below, sequenced in a study of CD8+ T cells in alopecia areata listed by TCRdb under 2018. Library preparation used the immunoSEQ multiplex PCR assay. RNA was extracted from all samples and reverse transcribed into cDNA, which served as template for TCR sequencing. The immuneACCESS repertoire file appears here via TCRdb, limited to in-frame rearrangements. These files lack a portion of the clones; in checked studies, under half of the deficit traces to unresolved V genes, and the cause of the others is not known. This sample holds some 200,000 clones; around 57% were observed only once. Of the sample, roughly 1.5% is held by the ten largest clones. The time point label, read with the paper, signifies: around 4 weeks on oral tofacitinib. The treatment or condition label for this specimen denotes: oral pan-JAK inhibitor, 5-10 mg twice daily.

Sequenced material: CD4+ T cells sorted from blood, taken at week 4, from a patient treated with tofacitinib. These receptors came from a human donor with alopecia areata.

Turning to this clone: Other nucleotide sequences from this sample produce the same CDR3. J is TRBJ2-3 and V is TRBV9; D remains ambiguous. With 2 bases removed from V and 0 bases from J, the gap between germline ends came to 7 bases. The germline CDR1 and CDR2 sequences are SGDLS and YYNGEE. There are 14 residues in the CDR3. The CDR3: CASSVDWSTDTQYF. The CDR3 region has the DNA TGTGCCAGCAGCGTCGACTGGAGCACAGATACGCAGTATTTT.

This clone showed up just once. The chain joins TRBV4-1 to TRBJ2-7, with 9 bases fitting TRBD1. The J segment lost 3 bases and the V segment lost 4 bases, leaving 7 bases of the junction unmatched. The CDR3 extends over 15 amino acids. Germline V gene sequence: CDR1 MGHRA, CDR2 YSYEKL. DNA for the CDR3: TGCGCCAGCAGCCCTGAGGGACAGGGCTTCTACGAGCAGTACTTC. Protein sequence: CASSPEGQGFYEQYF.

The gene calls are TRBV29-1 and TRBJ2-1; 8 bases are a match to TRBD1. Germline V gene lookup returns CDR1 SQVTM and CDR2 ANQGSEA. The length of the CDR3 is 13 residues. The V gene end was trimmed by 7 bases and the J gene end by 7 bases; junction bases not matched to a gene: 9. This CDR3 is CSGERQGMNEQFF. As DNA, the CDR3 is TGCAGCGGCGAGAGACAGGGGATGAATGAGCAGTTCTTC.

This clone was observed a handful of times. The chain couples TRBV6-1 to TRBJ1-2; 9 bases are shared with TRBD1. CDR1 MNHNS and CDR2 SASEGT come from the germline V gene. After removal of 2 bases from V and 6 bases from J, the junction contained 4 bases not matched to a gene. The CDR3 runs 14 residues. The CDR3 bases are TGTGCCAGCAGTGAATCCGGGACAGGGAATGGCTACACCTTC. It specifies CASSESGTGNGYTF.

The sample holds a few counts of this clone. The chain joins TRBV7-9 to TRBJ1-2, with a possible D match to TRBD1 (5 bases). Germline V gene data show CDR1 as SEHNR and CDR2 as FQNEAQ (reference sequence). Trimming shortened V by 0 bases and J by 4 bases, and 9 bases separated the two germline ends. This CDR3 contains 14 residues. As DNA, the CDR3 is TGTGCCAGCAGCTTAGCTCAGGGTCTCTATGGCTACACCTTC. Translated, it gives CASSLAQGLYGYTF.

The genes are TRBV30 and TRBJ1-6; no reliable D call. V lost 4 bases to trimming and J lost 9 bases, with 13 bases between them. Germline V gene data show CDR1 as GTSNPN and CDR2 as SVGIG (reference sequence). The CDR3 is 13 amino acids. This chain's CDR3 is CAWTPAGLSPLHF. The CDR3 region has the DNA TGTGCCTGGACCCCGGCGGGTCTTTCACCCCTCCACTTT.

The chain couples TRBV6-5 to TRBJ1-2; the D is unclear. Looked up from germline, CDR1 is MNHEY and CDR2 is SVGAGI. Trimming left V 5 bases short and J 2 bases short, with 12 bases between. The CDR3 extends over 14 amino acids. The CDR3 is CASSEQLTNYGYTF. The CDR3 nucleotides are TGTGCCAGCAGTGAACAGCTTACAAACTATGGCTACACCTTC.

CDR3 DNA sequence: TGTGCCAGCAGTTACTCGAACGTGGGTTCAGATACGCAGTATTTT. This sequence encodes CASSYSNVGSDTQYF. This rearrangement joins TRBV6-6 to TRBJ2-3; D uncertain. Germline V gene sequence: CDR1 MNHNY, CDR2 SVGAGI (reference sequence). The V and J ends lost 0 bases and 4 bases respectively, with 11 bases between them. This CDR3 has 15 amino acids.

The CDR3 nucleotides read TGCAGCGTTGAAGAGCCGACATGGAACACTGAAGCTTTCTTT. This sequence encodes CSVEEPTWNTEAFF. J is TRBJ1-1 and V is TRBV29-1; no definite D call. Germline lookup yields CDR1 SQVTM and CDR2 ANQGSEA. V was shortened by 0 bases and J by 1 base, with 9 bases between the two germline ends. The CDR3 runs 14 residues.

This clone was observed many times. V and J are TRBV7-2 and TRBJ2-5; 12 positions match TRBD1. Germline trimming cut 5 bases from V and 4 bases from J; bases unmatched to any gene: 5. The CDR3 sequence is 15 residues long. CDR1 is SGHTA, CDR2 FQGNSA, per germline. This chain's CDR3 is CASSPGQGARETQYF. The CDR3 DNA follows: TGTGCCAGCAGCCCGGGACAGGGGGCCCGAGAGACCCAGTACTTC.

The rearrangement links TRBV19 to TRBJ2-6; D is ambiguous. Germline lookup yields CDR1 LNHDA and CDR2 SQIVND (reference sequence). V lost 7 bases, J lost 0 bases, and 7 bases lay in between. The CDR3 is 14 residues long. The CDR3 region is CASIGISGANVLTF. The CDR3 DNA sequence: TGTGCCAGTATAGGTATCTCTGGGGCCAACGTCCTGACTTTC. Combining the CDR3 with reference TRBV19 and TRBJ2-6 gives the whole variable domain DGGITQSPKYLFRKEGQNVTLSCEQNLNHDAMYWYRQDPGQGLRLIYYSQIVNDFQKGDIAEGYSVSREKKESFPLTVTSAQKNPTAFYLCASIGISGANVLTFGAGSRLTVL.

The V call is TRBV6-6, the J call TRBJ2-3; the D is unclear. The CDR3 totals 13 residues. Trimming took off 10 bases at V and 2 bases at J, with 13 bases between the two ends. Germline assignment: CDR1 MNHNY and CDR2 SVGAGI (reference sequence). The DNA for the CDR3 is TGTGCCATCCAGACCGATTTCACAGATACGCAGTATTTT. Translation: CAIQTDFTDTQYF.

This clone was counted a single time. J is TRBJ2-7 and V is TRBV30; the D call may be TRBD1 or TRBD2 (6 bases each). V lost 3 bases and J 2 bases, leaving 8 bases between the germline ends. CDR1 GTSNPN and CDR2 SVGIG come from the germline V gene (reference sequence). The CDR3 totals 12 residues. The DNA for the CDR3 is TGTGCCTGGAGGCGGGACACCTACGAGCAGTACTTC. It translates to CAWRRDTYEQYF.

The chain links TRBV30 to TRBJ2-2; D is ambiguous. The CDR3 totals 14 residues. The germline V gene encodes CDR1 GTSNPN and CDR2 SVGIG (reference sequence). V lost 3 bases and J 2 bases, leaving 10 bases between the germline ends. Written as DNA, the CDR3 is TGTGCCTGGAGCCCCGACATTAACACCGGGGAGCTGTTTTTT. Its translation: CAWSPDINTGELFF.

V is TRBV29-1 and J is TRBJ2-7, with TRBD1 matching 8 bases. This CDR3 comprises 14 residues. J was trimmed by 5 bases and V by 1 base; bases with no gene match: 7. CDR1 is SQVTM, CDR2 ANQGSEA, per germline. Written as DNA, the CDR3 is TGCAGCGTTGAAGTAGTGGACAGGGACAACGAGCAGTACTTC. Translation: CSVEVVDRDNEQYF.

This clone has just a few counts. This sequence joins TRBV28 and TRBJ1-1, with 7 bases fitting TRBD1. Germline trimming cut 7 bases from V and 9 bases from J; bases unmatched to any gene: 5. Germline loops: CDR1 MDHEN, CDR2 SYDVKM. This CDR3 is built from 11 residues. The CDR3 reads CASIGQVKAFF. CDR3 nucleotide sequence: TGTGCCAGCATCGGACAGGTTAAAGCTTTCTTT.

In its sample, this clone was seen a few times. The chain has TRBV7-2 and TRBJ2-7, with 9 bases that match TRBD1. V shed 5 bases and J 2 bases; nucleotides not matched to a gene: 10. The CDR3 covers 16 residues. The germline V gene encodes CDR1 SGHTA and CDR2 FQGNSA. The CDR3 nucleotides read TGTGCCAGCAGCCAGGGAGCGGGACAGGGCACCTACGAGCAGTACTTC. This gives the protein CASSQGAGQGTYEQYF.

J is TRBJ2-2 and V is TRBV6-5, with D possibly TRBD1 on 5 matching bases. CDR3 length equals 16 residues. CDR1 is MNHEY and CDR2 is SVGAGI in the germline V gene. The V end was cut by 3 bases, the J end by 4 bases, with 15 bases between. In nucleotides, the CDR3 is TGTGCCAGCAGTTATAGGGCCAGGGTCAGCACCGGGGAGCTGTTTTTT. Translated, it gives CASSYRARVSTGELFF.

This chain connects TRBV25-1 to TRBJ2-3; 10 nucleotides match TRBD2. J gave up 1 base and V 3 bases, and 4 bases lay outside the gene matches. The CDR3 has 16 amino acids. Germline V CDR1 and CDR2: MGHDK, SYGVNS. In DNA, the CDR3 is TGTGCCAGCAGTGACCGACTAGCGGGCGGCACAGATACGCAGTATTTT. It translates to CASSDRLAGGTDTQYF.

The chain combines TRBV29-1 with TRBJ2-7; 10 nucleotides agree with TRBD1. Looked up from germline, CDR1 is SQVTM and CDR2 is ANQGSEA. CDR3 length: 14 amino acids. After removal of 7 bases from V and 5 bases from J, the junction contained 11 bases not matched to a gene. CDR3 sequence (DNA): TGCAGCGCCCGGGCCGGGACAGGGGCCCACGAGCAGTACTTC. Translation: CSARAGTGAHEQYF.

The chain carries TRBV29-1 and TRBJ2-5, with TRBD1 matching over 9 bases. CDR3 size: 14 residues. In germline, CDR1 is SQVTM, CDR2 ANQGSEA. With 8 bases clipped from V and 5 bases from J, the junction kept 12 bases outside the gene matches. CDR3 region: CSSRRAGTGETQYF. The CDR3 nucleotides read TGCAGCTCCAGAAGGGCAGGGACAGGGGAGACCCAGTACTTC.

V usage is TRBV19 and J usage is TRBJ2-7; the match to TRBD2 covers 10 bases. Trimming cost V 5 bases and J 4 bases; bases outside gene matches: 2. This CDR3 spans 13 amino acids. The germline gives CDR1 LNHDA, CDR2 SQIVND (reference sequence). CDR3: CASSPSGGYEQYF. The CDR3 nucleotides are TGTGCCAGTAGTCCTAGCGGGGGATACGAGCAGTACTTC.

V usage is TRBV2 and J usage is TRBJ1-2, with a weak D call TRBD1 (5 bases). V lost 6 bases to trimming and J lost 5 bases, with 19 bases between them. The V gene's germline CDR1 is SNHLY and CDR2 FYNNEI. This CDR3 spans 15 amino acids. The CDR3 sequence: CASRDRAGPIYGYTF. CDR3 nucleotide sequence: TGTGCCAGCAGGGACCGGGCGGGGCCGATATATGGCTACACCTTC.

This rearrangement joins TRBV4-3 to TRBJ1-6, with D tentatively TRBD1 (6 bases). Germline loops: CDR1 LGHNA, CDR2 YSLEER. Trimming took 4 bases from V and 7 from J, leaving 11 bases between them. This CDR3 contains 14 residues. CDR3 bases: TGCGCCAGCAGCCGGACAGTCCTCAATTCACCCCTCCACTTT. Translating it yields CASSRTVLNSPLHF.

V usage is TRBV9 and J usage is TRBJ2-2, with a tentative D call TRBD2 (5 bases). CDR3 size: 13 residues. Trimming left V 3 bases short and J 6 bases short, with 9 bases between. From germline, CDR1 is SGDLS and CDR2 YYNGEE. The CDR3 protein is CASSARGPGELFF. CDR3 DNA: TGTGCCAGCAGCGCCCGAGGGCCCGGGGAGCTGTTTTTT. The full variable domain, in which reference TRBV9 and TRBJ2-2 provide the parts outside the CDR3, is DSGVTQTPKHLITATGQRVTLRCSPRSGDLSVYWYQQSLDQGLQFLIQYYNGEERAKGNILERFSAQQFPDLHSELNLSSLELGDSALYFCASSARGPGELFFGEGSRLTVL.

V usage is TRBV7-9 and J usage is TRBJ2-2; TRBD1 might be the D (6 bases). V lost 3 bases and J 1 base, leaving 6 bases between the germline ends. CDR3 length equals 14 residues. CDR1 and CDR2 (germline): SEHNR, FQNEAQ (reference sequence). CDR3 protein: CASSLGQNTGELFF. For the CDR3, the DNA is TGTGCCAGCAGCTTGGGACAGAACACCGGGGAGCTGTTTTTT.

This clone has ten or more counts. V is TRBV27 and J is TRBJ1-1, with D possibly matching TRBD1 (5 bases). Germline-derived CDR1 and CDR2 are MNHEY and SMNVEV (reference sequence). With 7 bases removed from V and 5 bases from J, the gap between germline ends came to 14 bases. CDR3 length equals 13 residues. DNA for the CDR3: TGTGCCAGCACCCCTCGGGGGAGAACTGAAGCTTTCTTT. This encodes CASTPRGRTEAFF.